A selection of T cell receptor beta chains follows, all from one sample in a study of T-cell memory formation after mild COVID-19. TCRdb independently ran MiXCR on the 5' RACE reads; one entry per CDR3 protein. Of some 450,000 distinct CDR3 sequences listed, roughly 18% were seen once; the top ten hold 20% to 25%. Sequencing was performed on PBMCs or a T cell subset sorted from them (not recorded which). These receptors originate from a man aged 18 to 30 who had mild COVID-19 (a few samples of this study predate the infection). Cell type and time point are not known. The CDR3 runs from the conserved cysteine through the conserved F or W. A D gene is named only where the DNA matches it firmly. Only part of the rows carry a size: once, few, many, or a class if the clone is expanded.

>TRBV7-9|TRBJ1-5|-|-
CASSFTREQPQHF
TGTGCCAGCAGCTTCACCCGGGAGCAGCCCCAGCATTTT
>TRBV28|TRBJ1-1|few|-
CASSFAGVNTEAFF
TGTGCCAGCAGTTTCGCGGGGGTTAACACTGAAGCTTTCTTT
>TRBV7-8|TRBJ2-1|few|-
CASSLPGATMGGNEQFF
TGTGCCAGCAGCTTACCGGGAGCCACGATGGGTGGGAATGAGCAGTTCTTC
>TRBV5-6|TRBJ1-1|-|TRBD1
CASSFGDRTYWNTEAFF
TGTGCCAGCAGCTTCGGGGACAGGACCTACTGGAACACTGAAGCTTTCTTT
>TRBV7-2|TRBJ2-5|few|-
CASSLALVRSETQYF
TGTGCCAGCAGCTTAGCGCTTGTTAGGTCCGAGACCCAGTACTTC
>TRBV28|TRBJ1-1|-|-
CASSLGHLPEAFF
TGTGCCAGCAGCCTGGGACACCTTCCCGAAGCTTTCTTT
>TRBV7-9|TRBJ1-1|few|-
CASSLDHTEAFF
TGTGCCAGCAGTTTGGACCACACTGAAGCTTTCTTT
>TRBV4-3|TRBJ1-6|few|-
CASSQGGLYAPLHF
TGCGCCAGCAGCCAAGGTGGGCTGTATGCACCCCTCCACTTT
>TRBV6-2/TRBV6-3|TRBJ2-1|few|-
CASSWSGSYNEQFF
TGTGCCAGCAGTTGGAGCGGCTCCTACAATGAGCAGTTCTTC
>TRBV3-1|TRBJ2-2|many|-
CASSQLTSRLFF
TGTGCCAGCAGCCAGTTAACCTCCCGGCTGTTTTTT
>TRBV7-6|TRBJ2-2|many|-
CASQPGESGELFF
TGTGCCAGCCAACCGGGGGAATCCGGGGAGCTGTTTTTT
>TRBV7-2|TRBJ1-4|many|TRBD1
CASSLDGTDEKLFF
TGTGCCAGCAGCTTAGACGGGACAGATGAAAAACTGTTTTTT
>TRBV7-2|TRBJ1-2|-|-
CASSLDWTANYGYTF
TGTGCCAGCAGCCTTGACTGGACAGCTAACTATGGCTACACCTTC
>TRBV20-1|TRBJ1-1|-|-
CSATASGRGTEAFF
TGCAGTGCTACCGCTTCGGGTCGGGGCACTGAAGCTTTCTTT
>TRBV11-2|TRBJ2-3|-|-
CASSLGRFGTDTQYF
TGTGCCAGCAGCTTAGGAAGGTTCGGCACAGATACGCAGTATTTT
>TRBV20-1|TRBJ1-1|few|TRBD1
CSARVQGGSTEAFF
TGCAGTGCTAGAGTACAGGGGGGGAGCACTGAAGCTTTCTTT
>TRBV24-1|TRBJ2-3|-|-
CATSRAYTDTQYF
TGTGCCACCTCCCGGGCCTACACAGATACGCAGTATTTT
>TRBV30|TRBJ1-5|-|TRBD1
CAWSLIGTADQPQHF
TGTGCCTGGAGCCTAATTGGGACAGCAGATCAGCCCCAGCATTTT
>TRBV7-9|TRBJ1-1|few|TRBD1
CASRIRDSKEAFF
TGTGCCAGCAGAATACGGGACAGTAAAGAAGCTTTCTTT
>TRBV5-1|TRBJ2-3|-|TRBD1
CASSLAGTGGFLTDTQYF
TGCGCCAGCAGCTTGGCCGGGACAGGAGGATTCCTCACAGATACGCAGTATTTT
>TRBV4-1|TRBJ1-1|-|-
CASSPFSGYTEAFF
TGCGCCAGCAGCCCTTTTTCCGGGTACACTGAAGCTTTCTTT
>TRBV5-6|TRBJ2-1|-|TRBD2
CASSPLAGGPWEQFF
TGTGCCAGCAGCCCGCTAGCGGGGGGGCCTTGGGAGCAGTTCTTC
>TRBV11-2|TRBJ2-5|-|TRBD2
CASSFKAGGETQYF
TGTGCCAGCAGCTTTAAAGCGGGGGGAGAGACCCAGTACTTC